The subject of this entry is one T cell receptor beta chain. This clone was picked up a small number of times. There is no known antigen for this receptor. The junction departs from the called germline gene at one end, perhaps through a read error. The data were obtained in a study of metastatic and nonmetastatic thyroid tumors (dated by TCRdb to 2019 to 2021). Context from the whole study: Repertoires were compared across peripheral blood and tumor or nodule tissue samples from malignant and benign thyroid patients.

From the cysteine through the phenylalanine, the CDR3 covers 13 amino acids. Just CDR3 DNA is preserved here, 39 bases in frame from base 1. From the germline V gene (reference sequence), CDR1 is LNHNV and CDR2 is YYDKDF. Library generation was performed with PCR. Sequencer: Illumina HiSeq 4000. High-throughput sequencing was used to profile the TCR beta-chain CDR3 region of every patient. As for the authors' bioinformatics: A classifier to discriminate distant-metastatic papillary thyroid cancer patients was built from CDR3 differences across clinicopathological groups. The Shannon index was used to measure repertoire diversity, and the Morisita-Horn index was used to measure how similar tumor and blood repertoires were. The raw public data were reprocessed by TCRdb itself: fastp quality trimming at Q25, MiXCR clonotype calling, in-frame beta chains only. The V and J calls and clone size come from TCRdb's table, not from the authors' own analysis. Recorded for this sample are more than 25,000 clones; roughly 20% of them occurred a single time. The top ten clones comprise around 28% of the sample.

Overall results and qualifications from the work: TCR beta diversity was reported as significantly higher in malignant tumors than in benign nodules, in both blood and tumor samples.

No patient had received any treatment before thyroid surgery. Patient clinical samples collected from the early 2010s to the late 2010s were retrospectively analysed using T-cell receptor beta sequencing. The receptor chain draws on TRBV15 and TRBJ2-7; 8 junctional bases match TRBD2. This TCR was sampled from a male donor with papillary thyroid cancer or a benign thyroid nodule (not recorded which). Some clones in this sample may be carry-over from other donors' samples. Material: blood. The base sequence is TGTGCCACCAGCAGAGCGGGGGGGGTACAGCATTACTTC. This is translated as CATSRAGGVQHYF.